This record covers a single T cell receptor beta chain. Antigen unknown. The study isolated at least 6.5 million PBMCs from each sample. This sample is drawn from a study of blood T cells in healthy people across ages. Together with a sample-barcoded 5' primer, a J-beta primer mix was included in a second PCR lasting about 6 to 11 cycles. Researchers report that a template-switch adaptor with 12 random nucleotides tagged each cDNA molecule. TCRdb called the 5' RACE reads again in MiXCR, with one record for every CDR3 protein. The data show around 1,800,000 distinct CDR3 sequences, about two fifths seen once. Germline values: CDR1 SQVTM, CDR2 ANQGSEA. V dropped 6 bases and J dropped 1 base, with 12 bases sitting between them. The CDR3 spans 13 residues. Overall study results and limits: It was not possible, with unsorted PBMCs, to conclusively compare naive and antigen-experienced cells.

The TCR comes from a human donor in good health. The chain has TRBV29-1 and TRBJ1-1; D unresolved. The sample taken for sequencing was blood. The CDR3 sequence: CSVGQNSNTEAFF. CDR3 nucleotides: TGCAGCGTCGGTCAGAACTCGAACACTGAAGCTTTCTTT.